The TCR beta chain under discussion was sequenced for a study of blood T cell repertoires in COVID-19. Study summary: T cells, B-cell-depleted T cells, or PBMCs provided the cDNA or gDNA that served as material.

Source study methods: Amplifying reference gene primers gave estimates of nucleated cell counts. Assay: immunoSEQ multiplex PCR; the TCRdb copy retains only in-frame clones and omits some. Clonal size and the V and J genes are those of that table, whereas D and trimming came from the DNA. The sample records around 310,000 clones, almost 90% being singletons. This CDR3 contains 18 residues. CDR1 LGHNA and CDR2 YNFKEQ come from the germline V gene. V lost 0 bases, J lost 0 bases, and 8 bases stayed unmatched. One Seattle source followed patients from active infection through their disease course. The V gene is TRBV4-2, the J gene TRBJ2-1; TRBD2 matches 7 bases. The sequencing input was peripheral blood. This receptor was taken from a woman in her forties with COVID-19, enrolled during active disease. Here the CDR3 reads CASSQESGAGSSYNEQFF. The CDR3 DNA reads as TGTGCCAGCAGCCAAGAGTCGGGAGCGGGGAGCTCCTACAATGAGCAGTTCTTC.